This paragraph covers one T cell receptor beta chain sequence. The sample originates from a study of T-cell reconstitution after alpha-beta-depleted transplantation in children. V dropped 4 bases and J dropped 0 bases, with 18 bases sitting between them. CDR1 and CDR2 from the germline V gene are SGHRS and YFSETQ. The CDR3 totals 17 residues. Unique molecular identifiers were used to barcode this TCRbeta library. MiXCR, applied by TCRdb to the PCR reads, yields one record per CDR3 protein. The sample lists 490,000 or so distinct CDR3 sequences; under 15% were seen once. The starting material was PBMCs from the stem cell graft donor, obtained from the stem cell graft. This receptor was obtained from a human donor who donated a stem cell graft to a child with combined immunodeficiency. This rearrangement joins TRBV5-1 to TRBJ2-3; TRBD1 or TRBD2 may be the D gene (5 bases each). Here the CDR3 reads CASSPGWTGASTDTQYF. CDR3 in DNA: TGCGCCAGCAGCCCGGGGTGGACCGGGGCTAGCACAGATACGCAGTATTTT.